This entry describes one T cell receptor (beta chain). The data were taken from a study of OX40 agonist ivuxolimab in advanced cancers. Sequenced by immunoSEQ multiplex PCR; TCRdb stores in-frame clones only, minus some. The sample has tens of thousands of clones, 70% to 90% seen once. The V gene's germline CDR1 is MNHNS and CDR2 SASEGT. The CDR3 consists of 13 residues. Trimming stripped 1 base from V and 2 bases from J, with 4 bases between. Sequenced material: CD4+ or CD8+ T cells sorted from blood, taken in a trial of the OX40 agonist ivuxolimab. The chain carries TRBV6-1 and TRBJ2-3; D is uncertain. The clonotype originates from an adult with an advanced solid tumor such as melanoma, head and neck, liver or kidney cancer. This chain's CDR3 is CASSEDTTDTQYF. The CDR3 DNA reads as TGTGCCAGCAGTGAAGACACCACAGATACGCAGTATTTT.